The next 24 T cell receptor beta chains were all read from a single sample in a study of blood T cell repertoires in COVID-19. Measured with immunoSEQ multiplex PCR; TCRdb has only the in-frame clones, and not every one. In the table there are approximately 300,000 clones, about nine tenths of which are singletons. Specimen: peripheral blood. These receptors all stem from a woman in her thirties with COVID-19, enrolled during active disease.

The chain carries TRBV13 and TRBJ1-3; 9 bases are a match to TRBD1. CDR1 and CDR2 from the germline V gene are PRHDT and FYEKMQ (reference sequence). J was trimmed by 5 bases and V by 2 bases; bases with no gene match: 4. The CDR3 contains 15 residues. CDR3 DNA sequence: TGTGCCAGCAGCTTAAACAGGGGGCAAAGAAACACCATATATTTT. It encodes CASSLNRGQRNTIYF.

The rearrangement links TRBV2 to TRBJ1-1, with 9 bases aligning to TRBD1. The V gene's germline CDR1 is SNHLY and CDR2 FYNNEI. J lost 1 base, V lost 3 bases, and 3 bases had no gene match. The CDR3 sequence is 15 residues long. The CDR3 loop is CASSDRDRENTEAFF. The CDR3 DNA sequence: TGTGCCAGCAGTGATCGGGACAGGGAGAACACTGAAGCTTTCTTT.

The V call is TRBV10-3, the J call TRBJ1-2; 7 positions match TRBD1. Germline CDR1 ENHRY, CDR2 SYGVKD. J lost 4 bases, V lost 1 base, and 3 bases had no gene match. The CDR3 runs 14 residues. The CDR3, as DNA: TGTGCCATCAGTGAGTGGGGGACAGTCTATGGCTACACCTTC. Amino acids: CAISEWGTVYGYTF.

CDR3 DNA sequence: TGTGCCAGCAGCGTAGGGCAACTAGCGGGAGTGGCGCAAGAGACCCAGTACTTC. It encodes CASSVGQLAGVAQETQYF. This rearrangement joins TRBV9 to TRBJ2-5; 11 positions agree with TRBD2. The CDR3 is 18 residues long. CDR1 and CDR2 from the germline V gene are SGDLS and YYNGEE. The junction had 9 bases not matched to a gene; V was cut back by 0 bases and J by 2 bases.

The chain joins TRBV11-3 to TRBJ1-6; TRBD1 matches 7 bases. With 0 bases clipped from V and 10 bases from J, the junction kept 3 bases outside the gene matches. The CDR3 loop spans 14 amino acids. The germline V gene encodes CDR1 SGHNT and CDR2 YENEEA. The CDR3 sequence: CASSLDRGDSPLHF. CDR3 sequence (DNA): TGTGCCAGCAGCTTAGACAGGGGGGACTCACCCCTCCACTTT.

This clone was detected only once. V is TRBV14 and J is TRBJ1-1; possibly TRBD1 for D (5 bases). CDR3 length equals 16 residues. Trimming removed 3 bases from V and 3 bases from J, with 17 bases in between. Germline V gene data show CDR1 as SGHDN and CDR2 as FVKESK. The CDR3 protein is CASSHRAEGLYTEAFF. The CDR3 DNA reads TGTGCCAGCAGCCACAGGGCGGAGGGTCTGTACACTGAAGCTTTCTTT.

The CDR3 DNA follows: TGTGCCAGCAGCCAAGACCCGACGGCGGGGATGGACACTGAAGCTTTCTTT. Translated: CASSQDPTAGMDTEAFF. The V call is TRBV3-1 (or the pseudogene TRBV3-2), the J call TRBJ1-1; no firm D call. With 0 bases removed from V and 3 bases from J, the gap between germline ends came to 17 bases. The CDR3 is made up of 17 amino acids. Germline V CDR1 and CDR2: LGHDT, YNNKEL (reference sequence).

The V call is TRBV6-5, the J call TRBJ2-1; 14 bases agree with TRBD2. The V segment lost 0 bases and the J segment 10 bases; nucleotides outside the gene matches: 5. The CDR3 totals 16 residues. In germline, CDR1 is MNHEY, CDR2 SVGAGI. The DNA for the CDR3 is TGTGCCAGCAGTTACTCGAGGACTAGCGGGAGGACCGAGCAGTTCTTC. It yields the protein CASSYSRTSGRTEQFF.

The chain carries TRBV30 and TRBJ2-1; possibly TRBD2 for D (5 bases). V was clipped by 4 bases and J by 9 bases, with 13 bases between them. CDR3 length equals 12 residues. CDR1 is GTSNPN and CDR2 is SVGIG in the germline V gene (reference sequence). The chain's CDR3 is CAWTIQGSEQFF. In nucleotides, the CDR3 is TGTGCCTGGACGATACAAGGGAGTGAGCAGTTCTTC.

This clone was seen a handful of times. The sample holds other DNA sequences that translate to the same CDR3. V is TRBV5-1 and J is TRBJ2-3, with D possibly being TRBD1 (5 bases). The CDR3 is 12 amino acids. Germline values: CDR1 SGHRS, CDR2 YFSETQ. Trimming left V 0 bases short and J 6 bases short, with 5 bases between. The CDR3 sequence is CASSLAGDTQYF. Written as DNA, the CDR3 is TGCGCCAGCAGCTTGGCAGGGGATACGCAGTATTTT.

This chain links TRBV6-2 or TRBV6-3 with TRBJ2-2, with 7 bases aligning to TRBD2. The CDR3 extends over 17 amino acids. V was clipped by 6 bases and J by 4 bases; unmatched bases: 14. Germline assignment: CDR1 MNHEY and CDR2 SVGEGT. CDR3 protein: CASSLQRGAPVTGELFF. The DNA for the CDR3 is TGTGCCAGCAGCCTCCAGCGGGGAGCCCCGGTCACCGGGGAGCTGTTTTTT.

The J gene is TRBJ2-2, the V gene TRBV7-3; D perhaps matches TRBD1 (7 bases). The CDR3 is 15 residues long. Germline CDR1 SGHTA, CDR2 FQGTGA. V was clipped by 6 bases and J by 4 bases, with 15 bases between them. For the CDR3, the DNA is TGTGCCAGCAGTTACCGACAGGGAGGCACCGGGGAGCTGTTTTTT. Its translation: CASSYRQGGTGELFF.

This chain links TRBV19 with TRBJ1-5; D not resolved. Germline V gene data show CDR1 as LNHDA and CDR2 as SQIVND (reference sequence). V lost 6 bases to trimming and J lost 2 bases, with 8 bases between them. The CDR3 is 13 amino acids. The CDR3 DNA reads TGTGCCAGTAGCCGGAGCGGCAATCAGCCCCAGCATTTT. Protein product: CASSRSGNQPQHF.

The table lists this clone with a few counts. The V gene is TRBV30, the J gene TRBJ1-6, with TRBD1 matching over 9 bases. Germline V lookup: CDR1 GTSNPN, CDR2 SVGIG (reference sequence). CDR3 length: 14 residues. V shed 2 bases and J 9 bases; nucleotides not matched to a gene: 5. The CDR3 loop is CAWSRDREFSPLHF. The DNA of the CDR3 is TGTGCCTGGAGTCGGGACAGGGAGTTTTCACCCCTCCACTTT.

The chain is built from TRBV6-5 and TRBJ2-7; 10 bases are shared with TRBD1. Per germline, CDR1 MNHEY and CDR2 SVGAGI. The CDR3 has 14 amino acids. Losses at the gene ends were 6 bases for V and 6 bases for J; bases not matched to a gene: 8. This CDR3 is CASRTGTGVPEQYF. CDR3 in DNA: TGTGCCAGCAGGACCGGGACAGGGGTTCCCGAGCAGTACTTC.

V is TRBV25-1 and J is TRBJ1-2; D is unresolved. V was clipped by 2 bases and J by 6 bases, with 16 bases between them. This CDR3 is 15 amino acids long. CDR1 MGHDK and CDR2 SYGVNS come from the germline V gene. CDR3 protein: CASSEPGGPGDGYTF. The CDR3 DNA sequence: TGTGCCAGCAGTGAACCTGGAGGACCCGGGGATGGCTACACCTTC.

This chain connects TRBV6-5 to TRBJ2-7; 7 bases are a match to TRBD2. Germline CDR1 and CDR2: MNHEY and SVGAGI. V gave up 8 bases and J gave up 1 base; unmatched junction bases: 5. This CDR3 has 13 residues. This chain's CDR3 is CASGTKGSYEQYF. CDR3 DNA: TGTGCCAGCGGGACTAAGGGGTCCTACGAGCAGTACTTC.

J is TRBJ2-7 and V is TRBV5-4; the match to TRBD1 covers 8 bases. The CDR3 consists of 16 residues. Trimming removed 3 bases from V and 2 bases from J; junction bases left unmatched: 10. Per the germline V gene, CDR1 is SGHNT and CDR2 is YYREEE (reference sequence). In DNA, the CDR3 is TGTGCCAGCAGCTCGGACCCGGGACAGGCAGCCTACGAGCAGTACTTC. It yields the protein CASSSDPGQAAYEQYF.

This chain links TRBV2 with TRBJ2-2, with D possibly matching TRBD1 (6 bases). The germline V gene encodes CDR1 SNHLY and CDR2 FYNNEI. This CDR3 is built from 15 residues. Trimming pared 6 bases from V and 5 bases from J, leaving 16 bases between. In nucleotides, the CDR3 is TGTGCCAGCAGGCTCAGGGAAGGGGGAACCGGGGAGCTGTTTTTT. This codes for CASRLREGGTGELFF.

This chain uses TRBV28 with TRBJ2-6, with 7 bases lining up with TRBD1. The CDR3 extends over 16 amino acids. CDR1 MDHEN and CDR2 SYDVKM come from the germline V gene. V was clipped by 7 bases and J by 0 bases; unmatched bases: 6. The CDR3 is CASTRTGRSGANVLTF. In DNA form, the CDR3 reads TGTGCCAGCACACGGACAGGCCGCTCTGGGGCCAACGTCCTGACTTTC.

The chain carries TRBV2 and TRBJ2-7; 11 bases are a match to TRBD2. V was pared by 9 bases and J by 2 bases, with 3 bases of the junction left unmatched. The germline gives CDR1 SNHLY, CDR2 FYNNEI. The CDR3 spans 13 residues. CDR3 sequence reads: CARGTSGTYEQYF. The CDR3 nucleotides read TGTGCCAGGGGGACTAGCGGAACCTACGAGCAGTACTTC.

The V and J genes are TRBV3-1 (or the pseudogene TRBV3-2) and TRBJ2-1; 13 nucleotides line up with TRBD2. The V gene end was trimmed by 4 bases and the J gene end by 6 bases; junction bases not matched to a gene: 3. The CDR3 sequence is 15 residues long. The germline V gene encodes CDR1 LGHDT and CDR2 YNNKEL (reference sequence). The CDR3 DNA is TGTGCCAGCAGCCCAGGACTAGCGGGAGCCAATGAGCAGTTCTTC. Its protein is CASSPGLAGANEQFF.

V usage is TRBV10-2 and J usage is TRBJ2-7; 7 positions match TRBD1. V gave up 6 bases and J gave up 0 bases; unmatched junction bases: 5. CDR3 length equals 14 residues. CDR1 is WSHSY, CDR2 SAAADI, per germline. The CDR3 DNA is TGCGCCAGCAGGCTGACAGGGCCCTCCTACGAGCAGTACTTC. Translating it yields CASRLTGPSYEQYF.

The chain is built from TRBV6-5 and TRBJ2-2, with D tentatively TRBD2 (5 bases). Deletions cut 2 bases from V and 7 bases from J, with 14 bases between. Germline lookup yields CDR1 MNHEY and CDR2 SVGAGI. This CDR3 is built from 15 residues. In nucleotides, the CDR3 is TGTGCCAGCAGTTACGCTGGACTGATGGTCGGGGAGCTGTTTTTT. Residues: CASSYAGLMVGELFF.